What follows is one T cell receptor beta chain and its context. The record originates from a study of a mutant IDH1 vaccine in newly diagnosed glioma. Study-level information: It was radiotherapy, temozolomide, or both that patients received previously, with most receiving both.

The repertoire was sequenced with immunoSEQ multiplex PCR; TCRdb's copy has only in-frame clones and lacks some. This table holds 45,000 to 70,000 clones, about 91% found once. Trimming removed 9 bases at V and 5 bases at J, with 8 bases between. The CDR3 is 11 residues long. Germline CDR1 LNHNV, CDR2 YYDKDF (reference sequence). Documented time point: baseline, week 1 (first vaccination visit). Documented treatment: pre-vaccination baseline after standard-of-care therapy. Patients carried new grade 3 or 4 IDH1-mutant astrocytomas lacking nuclear ATRX. This clonotype originated in a man between 45 and 60 years old with glioma. The rearrangement links TRBV15 to TRBJ2-1, with D hard to call. Sequenced material: PBMCs, taken from a glioma patient treated with radiotherapy, temozolomide or both. DNA of the CDR3: TGTGCCACGGCGAGAAACAATGAGCAGTTCTTC. Translation: CATARNNEQFF. Variable domain in full (rest from reference TRBV15 and TRBJ2-1): DAMVIQNPRYQVTQFGKPVTLSCSQTLNHNVMYWYQQKSSQAPKLLFHYYDKDFNNEADTPDNFQSRRPNTSFCFLDIRSPGLGDTAMYLCATARNNEQFFGPGTRLTVL.